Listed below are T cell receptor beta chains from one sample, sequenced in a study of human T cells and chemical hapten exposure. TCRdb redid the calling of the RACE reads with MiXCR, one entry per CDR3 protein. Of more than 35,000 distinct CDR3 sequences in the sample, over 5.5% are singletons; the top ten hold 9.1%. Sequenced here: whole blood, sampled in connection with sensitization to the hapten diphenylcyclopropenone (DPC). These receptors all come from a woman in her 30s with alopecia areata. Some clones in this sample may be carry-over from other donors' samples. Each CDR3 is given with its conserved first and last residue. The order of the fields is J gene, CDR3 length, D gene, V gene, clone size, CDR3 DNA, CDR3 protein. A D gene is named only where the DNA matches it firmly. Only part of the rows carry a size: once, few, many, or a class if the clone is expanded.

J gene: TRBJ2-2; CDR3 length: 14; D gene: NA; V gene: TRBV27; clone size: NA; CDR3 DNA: TGTGCCAGCAGGGTACAGGGTTTGGGCGGGGAGCTGTTTTTT; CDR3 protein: CASRVQGLGGELFF
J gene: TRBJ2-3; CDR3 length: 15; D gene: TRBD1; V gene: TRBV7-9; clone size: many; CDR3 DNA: TGTGCCAGCAGCCCTTGGACAGGGTTTGCAGATACGCAGTATTTT; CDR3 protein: CASSPWTGFADTQYF
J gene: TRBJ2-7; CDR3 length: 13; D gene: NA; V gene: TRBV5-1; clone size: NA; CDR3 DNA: TGCGCCAGCAGCCTATTGACTTTGGGGGAGCAGTACTTC; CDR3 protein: CASSLLTLGEQYF
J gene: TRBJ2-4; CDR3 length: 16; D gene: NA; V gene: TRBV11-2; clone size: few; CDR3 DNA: TGTGCCAGCAGCTTAAAGGCCAGGGAAGCCCAAAACATTCAGTACTTC; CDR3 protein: CASSLKAREAQNIQYF
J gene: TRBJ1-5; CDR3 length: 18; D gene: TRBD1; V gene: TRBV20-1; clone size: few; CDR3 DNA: TGCAGTGCTAGAGATCGAGGACAGGGGGGTTTTAGCAATCAGCCCCAGCATTTT; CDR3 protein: CSARDRGQGGFSNQPQHF
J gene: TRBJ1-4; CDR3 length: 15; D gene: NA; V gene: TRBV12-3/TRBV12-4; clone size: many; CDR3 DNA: TGTGCCAGCAGTTCCGGGGGCTTATCTAATGAAAAACTGTTTTTT; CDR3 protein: CASSSGGLSNEKLFF
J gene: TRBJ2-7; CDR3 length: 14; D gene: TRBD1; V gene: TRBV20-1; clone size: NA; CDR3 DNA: TGCAGTGCCCTCTCCTCAGGGGGAGTCGGTGAGCAGTACTTC; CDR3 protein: CSALSSGGVGEQYF
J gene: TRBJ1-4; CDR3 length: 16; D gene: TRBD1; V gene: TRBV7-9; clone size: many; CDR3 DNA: TGTGCCAGCAGCTTTGGACAGGGTGCAACTAATGAAAAACTGTTTTTT; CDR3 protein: CASSFGQGATNEKLFF
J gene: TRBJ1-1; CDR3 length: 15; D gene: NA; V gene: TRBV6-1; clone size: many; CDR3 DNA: TGTGCCAGCAGTTTTCGGACGGGGGGGAACACTGAAGCTTTCTTT; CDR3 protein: CASSFRTGGNTEAFF
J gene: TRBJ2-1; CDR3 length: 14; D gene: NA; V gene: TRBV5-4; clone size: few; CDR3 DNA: TGTGCCAGCAGCCCGTCAGGGGGGGCAGATGAGCAGTTCTTC; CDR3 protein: CASSPSGGADEQFF
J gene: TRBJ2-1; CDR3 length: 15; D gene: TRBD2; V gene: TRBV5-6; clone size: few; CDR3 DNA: TGTGCCAGCAGCTTTTGGACTAGTGATTACAATGAGCAGTTCTTC; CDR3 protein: CASSFWTSDYNEQFF
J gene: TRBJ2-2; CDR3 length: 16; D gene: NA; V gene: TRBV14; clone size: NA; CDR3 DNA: TGTGCCAGCAGCCCTCTCGATGGGGCAGGCACCGGGGAGCTGTTTTTT; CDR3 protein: CASSPLDGAGTGELFF
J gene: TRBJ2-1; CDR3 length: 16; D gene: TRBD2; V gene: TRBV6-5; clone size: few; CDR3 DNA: TGTGCCAGCAGTGGGGAGACTAGCGGGGTTGCCGGTGAGCAGTTCTTC; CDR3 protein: CASSGETSGVAGEQFF
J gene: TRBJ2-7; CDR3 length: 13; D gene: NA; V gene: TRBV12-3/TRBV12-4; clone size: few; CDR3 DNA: TGTGCCAGCAGTTACGGGCCAGCCTACGAGCAGTACTTC; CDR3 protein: CASSYGPAYEQYF
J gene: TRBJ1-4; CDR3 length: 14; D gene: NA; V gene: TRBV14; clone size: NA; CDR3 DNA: TGTGCCAGCAGCCAACCCAGGTTGGGGGAAAAACTGTTTTTT; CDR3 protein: CASSQPRLGEKLFF